The 4 T cell receptor beta chains presented below share a single source sample, sequenced in a study of beta chain features in type 1 diabetes. Antigen specificity for these receptors is unknown. General study findings and limits: Type 1 diabetes patients had TCRB CDR3s that were shorter (moderately but significantly so) in all four CD4+ subsets.

Reverse transcribing all isolated RNA meant expressed TCRB transcripts were sequenced. Assay: immunoSEQ multiplex PCR; the TCRdb copy retains only in-frame clones and omits some. The sample lists roughly 730,000 clones, roughly an eighth occurring once. Sequencing was performed on naive CD4+ T cells from blood. These receptors were taken from a man aged 18 to 30 with type 1 diabetes.

This clone was observed a few times. Other DNA sequences within the sample encode an identical CDR3. The chain is built from TRBV29-1 and TRBJ2-7; the D call may be TRBD1 or TRBD2 (5 bases each). This CDR3 is 12 amino acids long. V was cut by 6 bases and J by 3 bases, with 12 bases left in between. Germline-derived CDR1 and CDR2 are SQVTM and ANQGSEA. CDR3 nucleotides: TGCAGCGTGAGCGGACAAGGCTACGAGCAGTACTTC. Translation: CSVSGQGYEQYF.

The V call is TRBV10-3, the J call TRBJ1-6; 10 nucleotides match TRBD1. V gave up 5 bases and J gave up 6 bases; unmatched junction bases: 10. The CDR3 has 17 amino acids. CDR1 ENHRY and CDR2 SYGVKD come from the germline V gene. The DNA for the CDR3 is TGTGCCATCAGTCCGACGGACAGGGGGGCCCTTAATTCACCCCTCCACTTT. Its protein is CAISPTDRGALNSPLHF.

V usage is TRBV7-9 and J usage is TRBJ1-1, with TRBD1 matching 7 bases. The CDR3 extends over 15 amino acids. Trimming took 5 bases from V and 3 from J; bases not matched to a gene: 9. Germline V CDR1 and CDR2: SEHNR, FQNEAQ (reference sequence). CDR3 protein: CASSPRGQSHTEAFF. In DNA form, the CDR3 reads TGTGCCAGCAGCCCCCGGGGACAGAGCCACACTGAAGCTTTCTTT.

The chain combines TRBV5-6 with TRBJ2-7; D might be TRBD2 (5 bases). Germline CDR1 is SGHDT and CDR2 is YYEEEE. Between the trimmed V and J ends, which lost 0 bases and 6 bases, there was a span of 13 bases. There are 14 residues in the CDR3. The CDR3 reads CASSLEGLPIEQYF. The CDR3 bases are TGTGCCAGCAGCTTGGAAGGACTCCCAATCGAGCAGTACTTC.